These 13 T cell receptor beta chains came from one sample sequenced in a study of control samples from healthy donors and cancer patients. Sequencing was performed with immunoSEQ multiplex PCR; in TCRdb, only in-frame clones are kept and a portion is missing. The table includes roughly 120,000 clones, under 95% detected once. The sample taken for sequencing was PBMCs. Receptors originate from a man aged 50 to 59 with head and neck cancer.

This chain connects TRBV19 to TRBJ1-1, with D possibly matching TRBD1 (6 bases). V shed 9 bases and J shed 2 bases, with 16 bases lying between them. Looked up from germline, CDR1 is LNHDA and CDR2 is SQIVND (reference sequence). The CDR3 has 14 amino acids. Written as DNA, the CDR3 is TGTGCCAGCCCACTAGGGGGAACCAACACTGAAGCTTTCTTT. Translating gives CASPLGGTNTEAFF.

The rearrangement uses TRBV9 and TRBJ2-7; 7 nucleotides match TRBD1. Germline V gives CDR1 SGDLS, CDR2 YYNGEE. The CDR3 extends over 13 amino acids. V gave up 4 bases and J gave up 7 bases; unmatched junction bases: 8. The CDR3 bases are TGTGCCAGCAGCCGATCCCCAGGGGGTGAGCAGTACTTC. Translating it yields CASSRSPGGEQYF.

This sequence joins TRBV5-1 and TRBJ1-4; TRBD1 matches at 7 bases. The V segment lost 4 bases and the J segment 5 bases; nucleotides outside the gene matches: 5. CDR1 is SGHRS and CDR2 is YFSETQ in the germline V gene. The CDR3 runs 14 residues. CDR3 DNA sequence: TGCGCCAGCAGCGAGGGACAGCGAAATGAAAAACTGTTTTTT. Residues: CASSEGQRNEKLFF.

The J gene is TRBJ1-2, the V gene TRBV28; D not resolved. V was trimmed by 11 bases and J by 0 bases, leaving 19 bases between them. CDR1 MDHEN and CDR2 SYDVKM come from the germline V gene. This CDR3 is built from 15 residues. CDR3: CALGSKGDTNYGYTF. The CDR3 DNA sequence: TGTGCCCTCGGGTCCAAGGGTGATACTAACTATGGCTACACCTTC.

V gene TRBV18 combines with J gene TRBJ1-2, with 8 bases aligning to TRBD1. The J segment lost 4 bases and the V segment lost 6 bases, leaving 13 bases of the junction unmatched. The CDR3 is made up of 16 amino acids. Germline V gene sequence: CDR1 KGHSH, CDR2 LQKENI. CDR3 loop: CASSPNPGTGSYGYTF. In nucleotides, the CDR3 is TGTGCCAGCTCGCCTAACCCCGGGACAGGATCCTATGGCTACACCTTC.

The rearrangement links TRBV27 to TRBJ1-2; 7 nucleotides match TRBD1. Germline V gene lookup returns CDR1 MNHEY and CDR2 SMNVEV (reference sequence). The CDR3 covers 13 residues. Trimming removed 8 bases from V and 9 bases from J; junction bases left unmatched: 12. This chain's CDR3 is CASSGGGRARYTF. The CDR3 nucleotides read TGTGCCAGCTCAGGGGGTGGCAGGGCCCGCTACACCTTC.

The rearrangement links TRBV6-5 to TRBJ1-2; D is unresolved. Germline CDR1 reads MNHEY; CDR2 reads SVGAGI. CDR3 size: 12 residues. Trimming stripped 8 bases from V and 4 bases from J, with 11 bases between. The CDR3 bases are TGTGCCAGCGGGAATTTGGGCTATGGCTACACCTTC. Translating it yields CASGNLGYGYTF.

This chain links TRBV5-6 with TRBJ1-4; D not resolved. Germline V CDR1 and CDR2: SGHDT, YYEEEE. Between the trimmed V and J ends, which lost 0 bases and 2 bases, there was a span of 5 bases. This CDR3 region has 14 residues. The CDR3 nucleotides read TGTGCCAGCAGCTTGGGATGGACTAATGAAAAACTGTTTTTT. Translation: CASSLGWTNEKLFF.

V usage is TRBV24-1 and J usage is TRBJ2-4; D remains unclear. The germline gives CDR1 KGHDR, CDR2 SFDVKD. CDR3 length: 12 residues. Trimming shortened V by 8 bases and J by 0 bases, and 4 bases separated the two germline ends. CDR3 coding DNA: TGTGCCACCACCAAAGCCAAAAACATTCAGTACTTC. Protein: CATTKAKNIQYF.

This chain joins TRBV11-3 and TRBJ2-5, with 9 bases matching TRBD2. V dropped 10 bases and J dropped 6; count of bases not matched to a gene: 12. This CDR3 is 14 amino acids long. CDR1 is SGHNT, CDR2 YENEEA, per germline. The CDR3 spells CAMASGDLRQTQYF. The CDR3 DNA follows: TGTGCCATGGCTAGCGGGGACCTACGGCAGACCCAGTACTTC.

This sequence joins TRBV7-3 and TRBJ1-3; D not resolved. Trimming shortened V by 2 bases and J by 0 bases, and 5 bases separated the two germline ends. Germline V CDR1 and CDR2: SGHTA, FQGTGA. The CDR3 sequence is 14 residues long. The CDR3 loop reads CASSLGSSGNTIYF. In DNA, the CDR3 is TGTGCCAGCAGCTTAGGCTCCTCTGGAAACACCATATATTTT.

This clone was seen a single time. CDR3 amino acids: CASRKGQGVRELFF. DNA for the CDR3: TGTGCCAGTAGAAAGGGACAGGGGGTTCGGGAGCTGTTTTTT. This chain connects TRBV19 to TRBJ2-2, with 11 bases aligning to TRBD1. Germline CDR1 and CDR2: LNHDA and SQIVND (reference sequence). Trimming took 6 bases from V and 9 from J; bases not matched to a gene: 6. The CDR3 is 14 amino acids.

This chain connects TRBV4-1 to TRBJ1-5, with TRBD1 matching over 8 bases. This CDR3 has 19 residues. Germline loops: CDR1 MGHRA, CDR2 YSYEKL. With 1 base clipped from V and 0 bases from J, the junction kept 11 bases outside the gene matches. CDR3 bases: TGCGCCAGCAGCCAAGGGTATTCTCAGGGGGCTTATAGCAATCAGCCCCAGCATTTT. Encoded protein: CASSQGYSQGAYSNQPQHF.